The present entry profiles one T cell receptor beta chain with its context. Its specificity is unknown. As to treatment: roughly 20 received Ad26.COV2.S at low or high dose, single or two shots; 5 received placebo; per-sample allocation not given. Vaccine and placebo recipients were sampled on day 63 after the first injection. This adult donor, from Boston, was 18-55 years old. This CDR3 is 17 amino acids long. V dropped 5 bases and J dropped 7; count of bases not matched to a gene: 10. Germline V lookup: CDR1 MNHEY, CDR2 SMNVEV (reference sequence). The data are from a study of Ad26.COV2.S vaccination and SARS-CoV-2 variants. Study summary: Once, or twice with 56 days between doses, Ad26.COV2.S was given intramuscularly. Study-wide points: Total T cell responses may have been underestimated by the TCR breadth and depth analyses.

Generated by immunoSEQ multiplex PCR, the TCRdb table keeps only in-frame clones and is missing some. The data contain around 400,000 clones, about 91% of them singletons. The material was peripheral blood, obtained in a trial of Ad26.COV2.S vaccine versus placebo. The sequence came from a person aged 18-60 years who received the Ad26.COV2.S COVID-19 vaccine or a placebo. V usage is TRBV27 and J usage is TRBJ2-1, with TRBD2 identical over 14 bases. The CDR3 protein is CASSTSGTSGRSNEQFF. In nucleotides, the CDR3 is TGTGCCAGCAGTACCTCCGGGACTAGCGGGAGATCAAATGAGCAGTTCTTC.